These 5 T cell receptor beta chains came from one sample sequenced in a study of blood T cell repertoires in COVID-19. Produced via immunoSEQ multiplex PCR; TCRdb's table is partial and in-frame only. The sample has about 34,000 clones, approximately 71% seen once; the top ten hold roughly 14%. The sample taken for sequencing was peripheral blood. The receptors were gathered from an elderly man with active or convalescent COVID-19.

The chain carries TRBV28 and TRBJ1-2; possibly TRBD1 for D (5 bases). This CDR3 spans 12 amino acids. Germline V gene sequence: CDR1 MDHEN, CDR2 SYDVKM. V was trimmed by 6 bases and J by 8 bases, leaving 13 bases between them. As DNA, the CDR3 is TGTGCCAGCAGGTGGGGGGGTAGAGGCTACACCTTC. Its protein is CASRWGGRGYTF.

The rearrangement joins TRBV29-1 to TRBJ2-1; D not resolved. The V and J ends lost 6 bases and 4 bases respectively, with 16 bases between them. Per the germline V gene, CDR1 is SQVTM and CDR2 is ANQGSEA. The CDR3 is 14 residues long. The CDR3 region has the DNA TGCAGCGTGACACCCGCTGAAACGTACAATGAGCAGTTCTTC. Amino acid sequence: CSVTPAETYNEQFF.

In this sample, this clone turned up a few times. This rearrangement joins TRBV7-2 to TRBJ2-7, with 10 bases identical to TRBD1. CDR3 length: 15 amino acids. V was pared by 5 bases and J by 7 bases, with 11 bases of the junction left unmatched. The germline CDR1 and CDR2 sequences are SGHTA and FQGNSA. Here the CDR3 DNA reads TGTGCCAGCAGCGTTTTCCCCGGGACAGGGGTAGAGCAGTACTTC. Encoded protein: CASSVFPGTGVEQYF.

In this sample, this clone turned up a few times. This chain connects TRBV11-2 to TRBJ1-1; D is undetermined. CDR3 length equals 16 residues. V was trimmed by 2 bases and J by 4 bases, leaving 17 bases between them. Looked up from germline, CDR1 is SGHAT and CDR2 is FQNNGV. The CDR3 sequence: CASSLFGAGLPTEAFF. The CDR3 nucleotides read TGTGCCAGCAGCTTATTTGGCGCGGGATTGCCCACTGAAGCTTTCTTT.

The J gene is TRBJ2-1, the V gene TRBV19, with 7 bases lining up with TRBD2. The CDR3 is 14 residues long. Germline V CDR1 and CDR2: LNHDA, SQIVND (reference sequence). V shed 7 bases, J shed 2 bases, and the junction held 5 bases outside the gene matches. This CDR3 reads CASTLAVPYNEQFF. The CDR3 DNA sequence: TGTGCCAGTACCCTAGCGGTTCCCTACAATGAGCAGTTCTTC.